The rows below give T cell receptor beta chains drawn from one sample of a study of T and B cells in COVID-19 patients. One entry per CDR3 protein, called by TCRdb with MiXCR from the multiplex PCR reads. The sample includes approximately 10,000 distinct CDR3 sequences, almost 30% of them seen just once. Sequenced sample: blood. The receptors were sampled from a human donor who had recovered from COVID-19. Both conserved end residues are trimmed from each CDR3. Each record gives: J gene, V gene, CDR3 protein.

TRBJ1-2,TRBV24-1,ATSGGNGYT
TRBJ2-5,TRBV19,ASRETSLRETQY
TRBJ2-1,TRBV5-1,ASSLFAHEQF
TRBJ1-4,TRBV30,AWSVKGGEKLF
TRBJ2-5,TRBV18,ASSPRTSGSGETQY
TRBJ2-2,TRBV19,ASSTGTKNTGELF
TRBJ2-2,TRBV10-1,ASSESRNGELF
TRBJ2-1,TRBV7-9,ASSLVSTYNEQF
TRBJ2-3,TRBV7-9,AALGGPDTQY
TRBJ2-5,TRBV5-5,ASSSGTAQETQY
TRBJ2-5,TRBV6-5,ASSGGLAGDRY
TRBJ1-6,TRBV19,ASSIDRDSPLH
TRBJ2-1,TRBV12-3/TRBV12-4,ASSPRTSGSFNEQF
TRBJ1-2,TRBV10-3,AISALGVQLGYT
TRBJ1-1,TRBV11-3,ASSLSPGQGRNTEAF
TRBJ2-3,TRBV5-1,ASSLDRRVPDTQY